A selection of T cell receptor beta chains follows, all from one sample in a study of T-cell memory formation after mild COVID-19. TCRdb fed the 5' RACE reads into MiXCR, producing one record per CDR3 protein. The sample has some 450,000 distinct CDR3 sequences; more than 15% are singletons. The source material was PBMCs or a T cell subset sorted from them (not recorded which). The receptors derive from a man aged 18 to 30 who had mild COVID-19 (a few samples of this study predate the infection). Cell type and time point are not known. Each CDR3 is given with its conserved first and last residue. The order of the fields is clone size, J gene, V gene, CDR3 length, CDR3 protein. Part of the rows lack a size; the others show once, few, many or a class for expanded clones.

abundance: .
j_gene: TRBJ2-1
v_gene: TRBV10-2
len: 14
CDR3aa: CASNLAGRDNEQFF

abundance: few
j_gene: TRBJ2-7
v_gene: TRBV29-1
len: 12
CDR3aa: CSAGRGSYEQYF

abundance: .
j_gene: TRBJ2-1
v_gene: TRBV4-3
len: 15
CDR3aa: CASRPDRTYYNEQFF

abundance: .
j_gene: TRBJ2-5
v_gene: TRBV6-6
len: 15
CDR3aa: CASRSIGGSRQTQYF

abundance: few
j_gene: TRBJ1-6
v_gene: TRBV9
len: 15
CDR3aa: CASSVADRGSSPLHF

abundance: .
j_gene: TRBJ2-1
v_gene: TRBV5-4
len: 13
CDR3aa: CASSLRGHNEQFF

abundance: few
j_gene: TRBJ2-1
v_gene: TRBV7-2
len: 16
CDR3aa: CASSSASGGSYNEQFF

abundance: .
j_gene: TRBJ2-1
v_gene: TRBV13
len: 15
CDR3aa: CASSLGGTDEGEQFF

abundance: few
j_gene: TRBJ1-1
v_gene: TRBV9
len: 14
CDR3aa: CASSVGRLNTEAFF

abundance: .
j_gene: TRBJ2-1
v_gene: TRBV6-2/TRBV6-3
len: 16
CDR3aa: CASRGGVTSGYNEQFF

abundance: .
j_gene: TRBJ2-3
v_gene: TRBV18
len: 15
CDR3aa: CASSQGTGSTDTQYF

abundance: many
j_gene: TRBJ2-3
v_gene: TRBV24-1
len: 17
CDR3aa: CATSDTRDRGGTDTQYF

abundance: .
j_gene: TRBJ1-2
v_gene: TRBV7-9
len: 12
CDR3aa: CATGTEIYGYTF

abundance: .
j_gene: TRBJ2-2
v_gene: TRBV19
len: 14
CDR3aa: CASSIRKGTGELFF

abundance: few
j_gene: TRBJ1-1
v_gene: TRBV5-1
len: 16
CDR3aa: CASSLAAGALNTEAFF

abundance: .
j_gene: TRBJ2-5
v_gene: TRBV24-1
len: 14
CDR3aa: CATSDIGRRETQYF

abundance: .
j_gene: TRBJ1-1
v_gene: TRBV20-1
len: 13
CDR3aa: CSARWGGRTEAFF

abundance: .
j_gene: TRBJ1-4
v_gene: TRBV18
len: 16
CDR3aa: CASSRAPQGFGEKLFF

abundance: few
j_gene: TRBJ1-1
v_gene: TRBV7-2
len: 14
CDR3aa: CASSLYEKSTEAFF

abundance: few
j_gene: TRBJ1-1
v_gene: TRBV7-2
len: 14
CDR3aa: CASSFGRGLREAFF

abundance: .
j_gene: TRBJ2-2
v_gene: TRBV7-6
len: 14
CDR3aa: CASSFVSETGELFF

abundance: few
j_gene: TRBJ1-3
v_gene: TRBV4-1
len: 15
CDR3aa: CASRVFGGSGNTIYF

abundance: few
j_gene: TRBJ2-2
v_gene: TRBV5-1
len: 17
CDR3aa: CASSLARGQGNTGELFF

abundance: .
j_gene: TRBJ2-1
v_gene: TRBV7-9
len: 15
CDR3aa: CASSLAWRDYNEQFF

abundance: .
j_gene: TRBJ2-1
v_gene: TRBV7-2
len: 16
CDR3aa: CASSVQRLTPYNEQFF

abundance: few
j_gene: TRBJ1-3
v_gene: TRBV7-2
len: 18
CDR3aa: CASSLVPPSGISGNTIYF

abundance: many
j_gene: TRBJ2-3
v_gene: TRBV12-3/TRBV12-4
len: 12
CDR3aa: CASSLMTDTQYF

abundance: many
j_gene: TRBJ2-1
v_gene: TRBV19
len: 14
CDR3aa: CASAWGRSYNEQFF

abundance: few
j_gene: TRBJ2-3
v_gene: TRBV7-9
len: 16
CDR3aa: CASSPNRGRSTDTQYF

abundance: few
j_gene: TRBJ1-4
v_gene: TRBV2
len: 15
CDR3aa: CASREPGRIVEKLFF

abundance: many
j_gene: TRBJ2-5
v_gene: TRBV11-2
len: 16
CDR3aa: CASSLGVGGLEETQYF

abundance: .
j_gene: TRBJ2-3
v_gene: TRBV4-3
len: 16
CDR3aa: CASSLGGQLDTDTQYF

abundance: .
j_gene: TRBJ2-1
v_gene: TRBV7-6
len: 15
CDR3aa: CASSLRTSGRNEQFF

abundance: many
j_gene: TRBJ2-3
v_gene: TRBV14
len: 18
CDR3aa: CASSQERGLAGLADTQYF

abundance: .
j_gene: TRBJ2-5
v_gene: TRBV12-3/TRBV12-4
len: 14
CDR3aa: CASSPHERGETQYF

abundance: few
j_gene: TRBJ1-2
v_gene: TRBV5-1
len: 15
CDR3aa: CASPEYIRGLYGYTF

abundance: few
j_gene: TRBJ1-2
v_gene: TRBV5-6
len: 16
CDR3aa: CASSPRGAGDFYRYTF

abundance: few
j_gene: TRBJ2-5
v_gene: TRBV4-2
len: 15
CDR3aa: CASSVRLEGQETQYF

abundance: .
j_gene: TRBJ2-5
v_gene: TRBV28
len: 14
CDR3aa: CASRGQGLKETQYF

abundance: many
j_gene: TRBJ1-5
v_gene: TRBV29-1
len: 12
CDR3aa: CSVGGGNQPQHF

abundance: many
j_gene: TRBJ2-5
v_gene: TRBV4-3
len: 14
CDR3aa: CASSQVGGSETQYF

abundance: .
j_gene: TRBJ1-6
v_gene: TRBV29-1
len: 13
CDR3aa: CSVEETSNSPLHF

abundance: .
j_gene: TRBJ2-2
v_gene: TRBV10-3
len: 16
CDR3aa: CAISESGRSNTGELFF

abundance: .
j_gene: TRBJ1-6
v_gene: TRBV6-1
len: 13
CDR3aa: CASSSLGYSPLHF

abundance: few
j_gene: TRBJ1-1
v_gene: TRBV29-1
len: 12
CDR3aa: CSADRGNTEAFF

abundance: few
j_gene: TRBJ1-4
v_gene: TRBV4-2
len: 14
CDR3aa: CASSQAARDEKLFF

abundance: few
j_gene: TRBJ1-2
v_gene: TRBV11-2
len: 16
CDR3aa: CASSLGKGSYNYGYTF

abundance: .
j_gene: TRBJ1-5
v_gene: TRBV6-6
len: 15
CDR3aa: CASSYSQDSNQPQHF

abundance: .
j_gene: TRBJ2-7
v_gene: TRBV5-1
len: 12
CDR3aa: CASSDSDYEQYF

abundance: .
j_gene: TRBJ2-7
v_gene: TRBV5-5
len: 14
CDR3aa: CASSPRDTPYEQYF

abundance: .
j_gene: TRBJ1-2
v_gene: TRBV24-1
len: 15
CDR3aa: CATSDPRGGNYGYTF

abundance: few
j_gene: TRBJ1-1
v_gene: TRBV5-1
len: 14
CDR3aa: CASSSDGSNTEAFF

abundance: .
j_gene: TRBJ1-2
v_gene: TRBV7-9
len: 13
CDR3aa: CASNPRGGDGYTF

abundance: few
j_gene: TRBJ1-1
v_gene: TRBV9
len: 12
CDR3aa: CATGPEGTEAFF

abundance: .
j_gene: TRBJ1-2
v_gene: TRBV20-1
len: 13
CDR3aa: CSARWGSSYGYTF

abundance: .
j_gene: TRBJ1-2
v_gene: TRBV18
len: 15
CDR3aa: CASAQGGKPNYGYTF